One T cell receptor (beta chain) is described in this entry. The antigen remains unidentified. The sample is drawn from a study of CD8+ T cells in alopecia areata. At the level of the study: The duration of tofacitinib was 6 to 18 months, with 6 months off drug afterward.

Reverse transcription of extracted RNA yielded cDNA, which provided the sequencing template. The method was immunoSEQ multiplex PCR; TCRdb's version includes in-frame clones alone and lacks a portion of them. This table holds roughly 120,000 clones, around 50% found once. Findings of the study overall: Only one nonresponder was present, which leaves the link between baseline CD8+ expansion and response uncertain.

The treatment is: oral pan-JAK inhibitor, 5-10 mg twice daily. Sequenced material: CD8+ T cells sorted from blood, taken at week 24, from a patient treated with tofacitinib. The sequence derives from a human donor with alopecia areata.

CDR3 coding DNA: TGTGCCAGCAGCCGACAAACAGGGGGACCCCCGAGCGAGCAGTACTTC. Translation gives CASSRQTGGPPSEQYF. V usage is TRBV7-9 and J usage is TRBJ2-7, with 8 nucleotides matching TRBD1. CDR1 and CDR2 from the germline V gene are SEHNR and FQNEAQ (reference sequence). The CDR3 is 16 residues long. The junction had 15 bases not matched to a gene; V was cut back by 5 bases and J by 6 bases.